Following are 15 T cell receptor beta chains from one sample sequenced in a study of CD4 T cells in relation to SARS-CoV-2 and coronaviruses. Only in-frame clones appear in the TCRdb table, and some are missing; sequencing was by immunoSEQ multiplex PCR. Among roughly 61,000 clones listed, 86% were seen once. CD4+ T cells from unexposed donors were obtained before the COVID-19 pandemic (2011-2018). The specimen sequenced was memory CD4+ T cells from PBMCs. These receptors were collected from a human donor in good health.

V is TRBV27 and J is TRBJ2-3, with TRBD2 identical over 10 bases. V lost 2 bases to trimming and J lost 0 bases; unmatched junction nucleotides: 2. The CDR3 length is 16 residues. Germline loops: CDR1 MNHEY, CDR2 SMNVEV (reference sequence). CDR3 DNA: TGTGCCAGCAGTTTAGCGACTAGCGGGAGCACAGATACGCAGTATTTT. It translates to CASSLATSGSTDTQYF.

This chain joins TRBV5-4 and TRBJ2-7, with 7 bases that match TRBD1. V gave up 4 bases and J gave up 5 bases; unmatched junction bases: 9. Germline values: CDR1 SGHNT, CDR2 YYREEE (reference sequence). CDR3 length: 14 amino acids. The CDR3 nucleotides are TGTGCCAGCAGCCTCAGACAGGGAGTCCACGAGCAGTACTTC. Encoded protein: CASSLRQGVHEQYF.

V gene TRBV24-1 combines with J gene TRBJ1-5; maybe TRBD1 (6 bases). The CDR3 is 13 amino acids. V lost 4 bases to trimming and J lost 7 bases, with 10 bases between them. Germline V gene data show CDR1 as KGHDR and CDR2 as SFDVKD. The CDR3: CATSDRGGQPQHF. CDR3 bases: TGTGCCACCAGTGACAGGGGTGGCCAGCCCCAGCATTTT.

This chain joins TRBV11-2 and TRBJ1-6; 7 positions agree with TRBD1. CDR1 is SGHAT, CDR2 FQNNGV, per germline. The CDR3 loop spans 19 amino acids. The V and J ends lost 5 bases and 0 bases, in that order; junction bases with no gene match: 13. CDR3 in amino acids: CASSPRGTAESSYNSPLHF. The CDR3 DNA sequence: TGTGCCAGCAGCCCTAGGGGGACAGCTGAGAGCTCCTATAATTCACCCCTCCACTTT.

V gene TRBV24-1 combines with J gene TRBJ2-2, with D perhaps assigned TRBD1 or TRBD2 (5 bases each). V was pared by 4 bases and J by 0 bases, with 11 bases between. Per the germline V gene, CDR1 is KGHDR and CDR2 is SFDVKD. CDR3 length: 16 amino acids. The CDR3 nucleotides are TGTGCCACCAGTGAATCCGGGACGGCGAACACCGGGGAGCTGTTTTTT. It encodes CATSESGTANTGELFF.

The V call is TRBV18, the J call TRBJ2-7; 13 bases match TRBD2. This CDR3 spans 15 amino acids. Germline-derived CDR1 and CDR2 are KGHSH and LQKENI. With V trimmed by 2 bases and J by 10 bases, 8 bases remained unmatched. CDR3 nucleotides: TGTGCCAGCTCACCAGACGGGACTAGCGGGGATAGACAGTACTTC. Amino acid sequence: CASSPDGTSGDRQYF.

V and J are TRBV4-2 and TRBJ2-1; 14 nucleotides agree with TRBD2. The germline gives CDR1 LGHNA, CDR2 YNFKEQ. The CDR3 length is 18 residues. With V trimmed by 0 bases and J by 6 bases, 7 bases remained unmatched. The CDR3 protein is CASSQDIPGTSGGNEQFF. CDR3 DNA sequence: TGTGCCAGCAGCCAAGATATTCCCGGGACTAGCGGGGGCAATGAGCAGTTCTTC.

The gene calls are TRBV5-4 and TRBJ2-2; the D gene is possibly TRBD2 (5 bases). The germline V gene has CDR1 SGHNT and CDR2 YYREEE (reference sequence). The CDR3 covers 17 residues. The ends were cut back, 4 bases at V and 0 bases at J, with 16 bases in the middle. This chain's CDR3 is CASSRLGAGANTGELFF. The CDR3 DNA reads TGTGCCAGCAGCCGATTAGGTGCGGGTGCGAACACCGGGGAGCTGTTTTTT.

V usage is TRBV5-4 and J usage is TRBJ1-1; D remains ambiguous. V dropped 1 base and J dropped 6 bases, with 10 bases sitting between them. CDR1 and CDR2 (germline): SGHNT, YYREEE (reference sequence). The CDR3 spans 13 residues. The CDR3 DNA sequence: TGTGCCAGCAGCTTGCAACCGAATCCTGAAGCTTTCTTT. This sequence encodes CASSLQPNPEAFF.

This clone came up a few times. This chain links TRBV14 with TRBJ2-2; 14 bases agree with TRBD2. Losses at the gene ends were 4 bases for V and 6 bases for J; bases not matched to a gene: 19. Germline values: CDR1 SGHDN, CDR2 FVKESK. This CDR3 spans 21 amino acids. The chain's CDR3 is CASSRTTGTSGSWGLPGELFF. CDR3 DNA sequence: TGTGCCAGCAGCCGAACTACGGGGACTAGCGGGAGTTGGGGACTTCCCGGGGAGCTGTTTTTT.

The rearrangement links TRBV11-2 to TRBJ2-3; D is unresolved. V lost 4 bases to trimming and J lost 2 bases, with 10 bases between them. The CDR3 is made up of 14 amino acids. Germline CDR1 and CDR2: SGHAT and FQNNGV. Written as DNA, the CDR3 is TGTGCCAGCAGCTCCCCGGGTACCACAGATACGCAGTATTTT. Protein sequence: CASSSPGTTDTQYF.

The chain recombines TRBV21-1 with TRBJ2-7; TRBD2 reflects the table's D call only, with no check against the DNA. TRBV21-1 is termed a pseudogene. This CDR3 region has 19 residues. DNA for the CDR3: TGTGCCAGCAGCAAAACCCGGACTAGCGGGAGGCAAAGCTCCTACGAGCAGTACTTC. It translates to CASSKTRTSGRQSSYEQYF.

The gene calls are TRBV29-1 and TRBJ2-1; D is uncertain. CDR1 is SQVTM and CDR2 is ANQGSEA in the germline V gene. The CDR3 is 10 residues long. Trimming cost V 6 bases and J 6 bases, with 6 bases left between them. In DNA form, the CDR3 reads TGCAGCGTAGGTGTCAATGAGCAGTTCTTC. It is translated as CSVGVNEQFF.

This chain connects TRBV13 to TRBJ2-7, with TRBD1 matching over 7 bases. V was pared by 5 bases and J by 3 bases, with 10 bases of the junction left unmatched. CDR3 size: 15 residues. CDR1 and CDR2 (germline): PRHDT, FYEKMQ (reference sequence). DNA for the CDR3: TGTGCCAGCAGCGGCCGAGGGACAGCAATCTACGAGCAGTACTTC. It codes for CASSGRGTAIYEQYF.

The chain has TRBV6-1 and TRBJ2-1; 14 nucleotides agree with TRBD2. After removal of 2 bases from V and 6 bases from J, the junction contained 3 bases not matched to a gene. CDR3 size: 16 residues. Germline lookup yields CDR1 MNHNS and CDR2 SASEGT. CDR3 loop: CASSERTSGRLNEQFF. The CDR3 nucleotides are TGTGCCAGCAGTGAAAGGACTAGCGGGAGGCTCAATGAGCAGTTCTTC.